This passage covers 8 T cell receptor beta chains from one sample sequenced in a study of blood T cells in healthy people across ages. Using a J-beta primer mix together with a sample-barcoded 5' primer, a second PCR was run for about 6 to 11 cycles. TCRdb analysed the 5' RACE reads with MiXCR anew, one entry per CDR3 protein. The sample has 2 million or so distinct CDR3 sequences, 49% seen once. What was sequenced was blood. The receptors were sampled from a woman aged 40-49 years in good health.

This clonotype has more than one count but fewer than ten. The CDR3 DNA is TGTGCCACCAGCAGAGTTGCAGGGGACGGCTACACCTTC. Encoded protein: CATSRVAGDGYTF. V usage is TRBV15 and J usage is TRBJ1-2; possible D gene TRBD1, 6 bases. Trimming cost V 1 base and J 8 bases, with 11 bases left between them. Germline-derived CDR1 and CDR2 are LNHNV and YYDKDF (reference sequence). This CDR3 contains 13 residues.

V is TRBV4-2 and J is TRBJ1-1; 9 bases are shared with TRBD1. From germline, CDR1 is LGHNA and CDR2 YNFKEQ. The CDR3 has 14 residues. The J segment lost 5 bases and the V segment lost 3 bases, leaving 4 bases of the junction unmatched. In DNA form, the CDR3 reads TGTGCCAGCAGCCATCCCGGGACAGGGACTGAAGCTTTCTTT. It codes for CASSHPGTGTEAFF.

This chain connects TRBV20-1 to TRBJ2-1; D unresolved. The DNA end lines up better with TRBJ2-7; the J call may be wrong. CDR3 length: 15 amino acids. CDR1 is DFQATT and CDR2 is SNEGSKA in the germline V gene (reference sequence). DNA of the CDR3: TGCAGTGCTAGCCAGCTGATGACCCCTTACAATGAGCAGTACTTC. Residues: CSASQLMTPYNEQYF.

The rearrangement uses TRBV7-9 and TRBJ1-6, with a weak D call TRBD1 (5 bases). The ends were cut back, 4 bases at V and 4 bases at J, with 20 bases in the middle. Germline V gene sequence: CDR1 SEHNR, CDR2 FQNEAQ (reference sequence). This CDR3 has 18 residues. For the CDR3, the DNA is TGTGCCAGCAGCTCCCCCCTGGGGGACGCCTCTTATAATTCACCCCTCCACTTT. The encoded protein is CASSSPLGDASYNSPLHF.

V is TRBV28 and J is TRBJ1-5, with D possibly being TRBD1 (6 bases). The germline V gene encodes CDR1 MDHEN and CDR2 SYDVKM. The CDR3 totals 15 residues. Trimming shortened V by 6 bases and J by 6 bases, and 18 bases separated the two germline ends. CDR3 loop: CASRPFTGQGQPQHF. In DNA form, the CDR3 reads TGTGCCAGCAGACCCTTTACAGGGCAGGGTCAGCCCCAGCATTTT.

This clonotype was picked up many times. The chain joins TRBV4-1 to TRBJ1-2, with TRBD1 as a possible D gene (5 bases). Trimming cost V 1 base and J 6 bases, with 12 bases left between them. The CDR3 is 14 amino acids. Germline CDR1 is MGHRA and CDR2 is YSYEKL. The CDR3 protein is CASSQVGQGDGYTF. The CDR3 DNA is TGCGCCAGCAGCCAAGTGGGGCAGGGTGATGGCTACACCTTC.

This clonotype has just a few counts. The CDR3 region has the DNA TGTGCCAGTCAGGGACGGGCCTACGAGCAGTACTTC. Translated, it gives CASQGRAYEQYF. The chain joins TRBV6-2 or TRBV6-3 to TRBJ2-7, with D perhaps being TRBD1 or TRBD2 (5 bases each). V dropped 9 bases and J dropped 2 bases, with 11 bases sitting between them. Per germline, CDR1 MNHEY and CDR2 SVGEGT. The CDR3 length is 12 residues.

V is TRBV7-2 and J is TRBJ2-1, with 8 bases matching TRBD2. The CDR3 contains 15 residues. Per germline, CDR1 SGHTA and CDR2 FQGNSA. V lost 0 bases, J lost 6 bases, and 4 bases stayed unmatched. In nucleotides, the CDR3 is TGTGCCAGCAGCTTAGCGCTGCGGGGGGCCAATGAGCAGTTCTTC. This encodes CASSLALRGANEQFF.